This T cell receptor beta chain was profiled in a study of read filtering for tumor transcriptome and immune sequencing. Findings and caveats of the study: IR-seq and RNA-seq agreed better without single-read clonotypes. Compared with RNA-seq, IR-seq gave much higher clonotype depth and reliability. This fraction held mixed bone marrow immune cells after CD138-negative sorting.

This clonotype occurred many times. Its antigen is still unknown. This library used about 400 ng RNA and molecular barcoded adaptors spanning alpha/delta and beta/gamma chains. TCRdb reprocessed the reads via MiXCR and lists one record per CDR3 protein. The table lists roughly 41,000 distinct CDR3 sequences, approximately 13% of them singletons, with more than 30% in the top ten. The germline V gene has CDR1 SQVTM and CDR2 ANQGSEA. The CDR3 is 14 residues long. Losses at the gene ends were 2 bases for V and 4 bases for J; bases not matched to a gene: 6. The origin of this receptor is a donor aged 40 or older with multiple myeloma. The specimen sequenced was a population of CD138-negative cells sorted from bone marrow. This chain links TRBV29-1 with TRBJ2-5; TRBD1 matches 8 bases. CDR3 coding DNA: TGCAGCGTTGAAAACCCCGACAGGGGAGAGACCCAGTACTTC. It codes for CSVENPDRGETQYF. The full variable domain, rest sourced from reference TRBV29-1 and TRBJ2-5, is SAVISQKPSRDICQRGTSLTIQCQVDSQVTMMFWYRQQPGQSLTLIATANQGSEATYESGFVIDKFPISRPNLTFSTLTVSNMSPEDSSIYLCSVENPDRGETQYFGPGTRLLVL.